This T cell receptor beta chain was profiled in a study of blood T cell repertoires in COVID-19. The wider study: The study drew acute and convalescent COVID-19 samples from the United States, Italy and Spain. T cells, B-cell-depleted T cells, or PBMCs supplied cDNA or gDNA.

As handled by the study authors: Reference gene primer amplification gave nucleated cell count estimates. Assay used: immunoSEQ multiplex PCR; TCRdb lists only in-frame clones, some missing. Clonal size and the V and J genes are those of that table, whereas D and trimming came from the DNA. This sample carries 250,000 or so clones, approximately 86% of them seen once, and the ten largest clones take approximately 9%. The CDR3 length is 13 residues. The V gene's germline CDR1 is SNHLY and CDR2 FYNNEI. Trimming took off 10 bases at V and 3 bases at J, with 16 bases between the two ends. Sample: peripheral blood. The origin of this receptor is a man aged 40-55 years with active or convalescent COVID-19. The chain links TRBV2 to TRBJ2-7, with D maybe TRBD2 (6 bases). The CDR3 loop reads CATLTKGLYEQYF. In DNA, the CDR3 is TGTGCCACCCTTACGAAGGGACTCTACGAGCAGTACTTC.